These T cell receptor beta chains were read from a single sample in a study of T cell repertoires in cytomegalovirus infection. MiXCR, applied by TCRdb to the reads, yields one record per CDR3 protein. This repertoire shows approximately 400,000 distinct CDR3 sequences, roughly 31% found once; its top ten account for around 13%. Sequences were obtained from PBMCs. Receptors were obtained from a human donor in good health (CMV status not recorded). Some clones in this sample may be carry-over from other donors' samples. Both conserved end residues are part of each CDR3. D genes are given only for firm matches. Size is stated for part of the rows, as once, few or many counts, or as a class when the clone is expanded.

len,v_gene,abundance,j_gene,d_gene,CDR3nt,CDR3aa
13,TRBV6-1,.,TRBJ1-2,.,TGTGCCAGCAGCCCCGGGGGATTGTATGGCTACACCTTC,CASSPGGLYGYTF
15,TRBV6-2/TRBV6-3,few,TRBJ2-6,.,TGTGCCAGCAGTTACTGGGACCCTGGGGCCAACGTCCTGACTTTC,CASSYWDPGANVLTF
13,TRBV12-3/TRBV12-4,many,TRBJ2-5,.,TGTGCCAGCAGTTTAGTCGGTACGGAGACCCAGTACTTC,CASSLVGTETQYF
14,TRBV11-2,.,TRBJ2-5,.,TGTGCCTGCATGCCTGGGAGTAGTCAAGAGACCCAGTACTTC,CACMPGSSQETQYF
16,TRBV20-1,.,TRBJ2-1,TRBD2,TGCAGTGCTAGAGATCAAGAGCGGGGGGACTACAATGAGCAGTTCTTC,CSARDQERGDYNEQFF
17,TRBV7-6,many,TRBJ2-3,.,TGTGCCAGCAGCCAACCTACAGGGAGGAAGGGCGCAGATACGCAGTATTTT,CASSQPTGRKGADTQYF
14,TRBV7-2,many,TRBJ1-4,TRBD1,TGTGCCAGCAGCTTGGGACAGGGTAACGAAAAACTGTTTTTT,CASSLGQGNEKLFF
14,TRBV7-2,.,TRBJ1-5,.,TGTGCCAGCAGTCGGGACTTTGCCAATCAGCCCCAGCATTTT,CASSRDFANQPQHF
18,TRBV4-3,few,TRBJ2-3,.,TGCGCCAGCAGCCAAGACCCCGACGGGGATCGAAGCACAGATACGCAGTATTTT,CASSQDPDGDRSTDTQYF
14,TRBV7-9,.,TRBJ1-1,.,TGTGCCAGCAGCTTAGTGACGGGAACCACTGAAGCTTTCTTT,CASSLVTGTTEAFF
15,TRBV7-2,few,TRBJ2-7,.,TGTGCCAGCAGCTTAGGGTATTCCGGGACCTACGAGCAGTACTTC,CASSLGYSGTYEQYF
13,TRBV24-1,.,TRBJ1-2,.,TGTGCCGCCGCCGGGCGTTATAACTATGGCTACACCTTC,CAAAGRYNYGYTF
15,TRBV5-4,.,TRBJ1-3,.,TGTGCCAGCAGTCCCTACCGCGACTCTGGAAACACCATATATTTT,CASSPYRDSGNTIYF
12,TRBV11-2,few,TRBJ2-7,TRBD1,TGTGCCAGCAGCTCCGGGACAGGGGAGCAGTACTTC,CASSSGTGEQYF
16,TRBV20-1,few,TRBJ2-1,.,TGCAGTGCTAATACACGACAGGAGAGCTCCTACAATGAGCAGTTCTTC,CSANTRQESSYNEQFF
17,TRBV19,few,TRBJ2-2,.,TGTGCCAGTAGTGTCCTGCGGGGTTCCTTGGACACCGGGGAGCTGTTTTTT,CASSVLRGSLDTGELFF
14,TRBV7-2,few,TRBJ2-7,TRBD1,TGTGCCAGCAGCTCCAGGGGGTCTAAGTACGAGCAGTACTTC,CASSSRGSKYEQYF
15,TRBV29-1,.,TRBJ2-1,.,TGCAGCGTTACAGGTTGCCCAAGCTCCTACAATGAGCAGTTCTTC,CSVTGCPSSYNEQFF
16,TRBV5-1,.,TRBJ2-3,TRBD2,TGCGCCAGCAGCCTTGAGTTCGGGGGGGCCCCAGATACGCAGTATTTT,CASSLEFGGAPDTQYF
16,TRBV11-1,.,TRBJ2-1,TRBD1,TGTGCCAGCAGCTTAGCAAGGGGGCTCGGGGACAATGAGCAGTTCTTC,CASSLARGLGDNEQFF
16,TRBV5-6,.,TRBJ2-3,.,TGTGCCAGCAGCTTCGAACCGGGACTTCTCACAGATACGCAGTATTTT,CASSFEPGLLTDTQYF
14,TRBV7-6,many,TRBJ2-1,.,TGTGCCAGCAGCTTAGAGGCAGGGAACAATGAGCAGTTCTTC,CASSLEAGNNEQFF
14,TRBV5-1,.,TRBJ2-5,TRBD2,TGCGCCAGCGGACCGGGGGGGCCCAGGGAGACCCAGTACTTC,CASGPGGPRETQYF
12,TRBV12-3/TRBV12-4,.,TRBJ2-4,.,TGTGCCAGCGGCGGCGGGGATGGCATTCAGTACTTC,CASGGGDGIQYF
16,TRBV5-4,once,TRBJ2-5,TRBD2,TGTGCCAGCAGCTTGGTATTAGCGGGGGGGCCGGAGACCCAGTACTTC,CASSLVLAGGPETQYF
16,TRBV7-9,.,TRBJ1-2,.,TGTGCCAGCAGCTCTTTGATACTCGCCGCTAACTATGGCTACACCTTC,CASSSLILAANYGYTF
16,TRBV12-3/TRBV12-4,.,TRBJ2-3,TRBD2,TGTGCCAGCAGCAGGATAGCGGGGGGACGAGGAGATACGCAGTATTTT,CASSRIAGGRGDTQYF
15,TRBV5-5,few,TRBJ1-1,.,TGTGCCAGCAGCTTGGCCCTGTACCGTCACACTGAAGCTTTCTTT,CASSLALYRHTEAFF
16,TRBV7-8,few,TRBJ1-4,TRBD1,TGTGCCAGCAGCTTAGTAGGGACAGAAAGGAATGAAAAACTGTTTTTT,CASSLVGTERNEKLFF
15,TRBV4-2,.,TRBJ1-1,.,TGTGCCAGCAGCCAAGGGGGGCAGGGGTACACTGAAGCTTTCTTT,CASSQGGQGYTEAFF
16,TRBV7-2,.,TRBJ2-3,.,TGTGCCAGCAGCTTAGGTGTGGGGGGTTTCACAGATACGCAGTATTTT,CASSLGVGGFTDTQYF
12,TRBV15,.,TRBJ2-7,.,TGTGCCACCAGAAGGCAGTTCTACGAGCAGTACTTC,CATRRQFYEQYF
15,TRBV24-1,few,TRBJ2-1,.,TGTGCCACCAGTGTCGGGGGCCTCAAGGAGGATGAGCAGTTCTTC,CATSVGGLKEDEQFF
15,TRBV6-1,.,TRBJ2-1,.,TGTGCCAGCGGAGGGGAGGAGCGCTCCTACAATGAGCAGTTCTTC,CASGGEERSYNEQFF
12,TRBV5-6,.,TRBJ1-2,.,TGTGCCAGCAGCTTAGGGCAGGCGTTCTACACCTTC,CASSLGQAFYTF
14,TRBV6-1,many,TRBJ1-1,TRBD1,TGTGCCAGCAGTTGGACAGGGGTAAACACTGAAGCTTTCTTT,CASSWTGVNTEAFF
17,TRBV28,.,TRBJ2-5,TRBD2,TGTGCCAGCAGTTTGGCGACTAGCGGGGGGATCCAAGAGACCCAGTACTTC,CASSLATSGGIQETQYF
16,TRBV3-1,.,TRBJ2-5,.,TGTGCCAGCAGCCAGCGAACAGGGACCAACCAAGAGACCCAGTACTTC,CASSQRTGTNQETQYF
17,TRBV7-6,many,TRBJ2-1,TRBD2,TGTGCCAGCAGCTTAGAAGTGATACTAGCGGGTAACAATGAGCAGTTCTTC,CASSLEVILAGNNEQFF
14,TRBV5-5,few,TRBJ2-7,.,TGTGCCAGCAGCATCGGGACTGAACACTACGAGCAGTACTTC,CASSIGTEHYEQYF
15,TRBV7-6,many,TRBJ2-1,.,TGTGCCAGCAGCTTAGTACAGGGTCTTTACAATGAGCAGTTCTTC,CASSLVQGLYNEQFF
14,TRBV2,many,TRBJ1-5,TRBD1,TGTGCCAGCAGTGAAACTAGGGGGCTTCAGCCCCAGCATTTT,CASSETRGLQPQHF
15,TRBV5-6,few,TRBJ1-2,.,TGTGCCAGCAGCTTGGTCGGGGCGCTGAACTATGGCTACACCTTC,CASSLVGALNYGYTF
16,TRBV7-8,.,TRBJ1-1,TRBD1,TGTGCCAGCAGCCGAGACAGGGTTAGTAGAGGGACTGAAGCTTTCTTT,CASSRDRVSRGTEAFF
17,TRBV4-3,.,TRBJ2-3,TRBD2,TGCGCCAGCAGCCAAGTGGGGGGACTAGCCTTGCCAAATACGCAGTATTTT,CASSQVGGLALPNTQYF
15,TRBV4-1,.,TRBJ1-2,.,TGCGCCAGCAGCCAAGTGGGCCTCGACCTCTATGGCTACACCTTC,CASSQVGLDLYGYTF
13,TRBV4-1,few,TRBJ2-5,.,TGCGCCAGCAGCCAAAGTCCCGGGGAGACCCAGTACTTC,CASSQSPGETQYF
15,TRBV11-1,few,TRBJ1-1,.,TGTGCCAGCAGCTCCGGACGGTTCATGAACACTGAAGCTTTCTTT,CASSSGRFMNTEAFF
13,TRBV20-1,.,TRBJ1-1,.,TGCAGTGCACTCTTTGAGCTAAACACTGAAGCTTTCTTT,CSALFELNTEAFF
16,TRBV7-2,many,TRBJ2-1,TRBD1,TGTGCCAGCAGCTTCACAGGGGCCGCGTTCTTTTATGAGCAGTTCTTC,CASSFTGAAFFYEQFF
15,TRBV7-2,many,TRBJ2-3,.,TGTGCCAGCAGCTTAGAGCAGGGGCGCACAGATACGCAGTATTTT,CASSLEQGRTDTQYF
15,TRBV15,few,TRBJ2-3,TRBD1,TGTGCCACCAGTTTGGACAGGGCCAACACAGATACGCAGTATTTT,CATSLDRANTDTQYF
12,TRBV25-1,.,TRBJ1-1,.,TGTGCCAGCCGACACCCGAACACTGAAGCTTTATTT,CASRHPNTEALF
12,TRBV28,.,TRBJ1-2,TRBD1,TGTGCCAGCAGTACAGGGGTAATTGGCTACACCTTC,CASSTGVIGYTF
15,TRBV20-1,once,TRBJ1-1,TRBD1,TGCAGTGCGTCCGGGACAGGGGGCTGGAACACTGAAGCTTTCTTT,CSASGTGGWNTEAFF
16,TRBV11-3,.,TRBJ2-2,TRBD1,TGTGCCAGCAGCCAGAAGGGGACAGGGAACACCGGGGAGCTGTTTTTT,CASSQKGTGNTGELFF
18,TRBV27,.,TRBJ1-4,TRBD1,TGTGCCAGCAGTTCTTTTCTTGCCGGGGGACAGGTTTATGAAAAACTGTTTTTT,CASSSFLAGGQVYEKLFF
17,TRBV28,.,TRBJ1-2,.,TGTGCCAGCAGCCCACTGGGGACTAACAAACCGAGCCATGGCTACACCTTC,CASSPLGTNKPSHGYTF
15,TRBV11-2,.,TRBJ2-7,.,TGTGCCAGCAGCTTAGATCTATTCAGGGACCACGAGCAGTACTTC,CASSLDLFRDHEQYF